One and the same sample provided the 2 T cell receptor beta chains below, sequenced in a study of follicular helper T cells after annual influenza vaccination. The time point is: 2015-2016 season, pre-vaccination. The protocol was immunoSEQ multiplex PCR, while the TCRdb copy is restricted to in-frame clones and leaves out a portion. The sample has about 12,000 clones; around 80% are singletons. This sample comprised CXCR5+ CD38- circulating T follicular helper cells from blood, obtained on the day of influenza vaccination. Described subset: circulating Tfh, non-naive CD4+CXCR5+PD-1+ (ICOS+CD38+ or ICOS-CD38-). Receptors originate from an adult who received the influenza vaccine.

The chain combines TRBV5-6 with TRBJ2-1; no definite D call. V lost 1 base to trimming and J lost 4 bases, with 6 bases between them. CDR3 length: 13 amino acids. The germline V gene has CDR1 SGHDT and CDR2 YYEEEE. The CDR3 spells CASSLSRYNEQFF. CDR3 sequence (DNA): TGTGCCAGCAGCTTGTCCCGGTACAATGAGCAGTTCTTC.

Here the CDR3 reads CASSSIAGGSYNEQFF. In nucleotides, the CDR3 is TGTGCCAGCTCATCAATAGCAGGTGGCTCCTACAATGAGCAGTTCTTC. This chain links TRBV18 with TRBJ2-1; no clear D. The V gene lost 5 bases and the J gene lost 0 bases, with 14 bases spanning the gap. The CDR3 is 16 amino acids. The V gene's germline CDR1 is KGHSH and CDR2 LQKENI.